The 5 T cell receptor beta chains below all came from one sample that was sequenced in a study of blood T cell repertoires in COVID-19. Measured with immunoSEQ multiplex PCR; TCRdb has only the in-frame clones, and not every one. The table lists roughly 130,000 clones, 70% to 90% of them singletons. Material: PBMCs or T cells enriched from blood (not recorded which). Every receptor here comes from a woman between 50 and 59 years old with acute COVID-19.

The rearrangement uses TRBV5-1 and TRBJ1-2, with D possibly TRBD1 on 6 matching bases. The CDR3 runs 14 residues. V was clipped by 7 bases and J by 3 bases, with 16 bases between them. Germline lookup yields CDR1 SGHRS and CDR2 YFSETQ. As DNA, the CDR3 is TGCGCCAGCGGACGAGACAGGATTGACTATGGCTACACCTTC. It translates to CASGRDRIDYGYTF.

The rearrangement uses TRBV9 and TRBJ2-3; 10 bases match TRBD2. Trimming at V came to 5 bases and at J to 2 bases, leaving 8 bases not matched to a gene. This CDR3 region has 16 residues. Germline V gene sequence: CDR1 SGDLS, CDR2 YYNGEE. The CDR3 sequence: CASSLGTSASTDTQYF. The CDR3 region has the DNA TGTGCCAGCAGTTTAGGGACTAGCGCTTCCACAGATACGCAGTATTTT.

In nucleotides, the CDR3 is TGTGCCAGCAGCACCCGGGACAGTCCTAATGAAAAACTGTTTTTT. Its translation: CASSTRDSPNEKLFF. V and J are TRBV7-9 and TRBJ1-4; 7 bases align to TRBD1. This CDR3 comprises 15 residues. Looked up from germline, CDR1 is SEHNR and CDR2 is FQNEAQ (reference sequence). V gave up 5 bases and J gave up 3 bases; unmatched junction bases: 6.

This chain connects TRBV7-2 to TRBJ1-2; 8 bases line up with TRBD1. CDR3 length: 16 residues. In germline, CDR1 is SGHTA, CDR2 FQGNSA. V gave up 1 base and J gave up 8 bases; unmatched junction bases: 12. DNA of the CDR3: TGTGCCAGCAGCTTAGGCGTGGGACAGGTTGTGTGGGGCTACACCTTC. Its translation is CASSLGVGQVVWGYTF.

The chain is built from TRBV3-1 (or the pseudogene TRBV3-2) and TRBJ1-2; 9 positions match TRBD1. Trimming at V came to 4 bases and at J to 6 bases, leaving 12 bases not matched to a gene. The CDR3 loop spans 16 amino acids. In germline, CDR1 is LGHDT, CDR2 YNNKEL (reference sequence). CDR3 nucleotide sequence: TGTGCCAGCAGCCCCTGGGACAGGGTGCTTTCTGATGGCTACACCTTC. Translated: CASSPWDRVLSDGYTF.